The clone carrying this TCR beta chain was seen a single time. This sample was included in a study of blood T cell repertoires in COVID-19. The overall study: Specimens from acute and convalescent COVID-19 originated in the United States, Italy and Spain. The cDNA or gDNA used as material had been derived from T cells, B-cell-depleted T cells, or PBMCs.

Per the original methods: Estimation of nucleated cell counts was performed using reference gene primer amplification. Assay: immunoSEQ multiplex PCR; the TCRdb copy retains only in-frame clones and omits some. V and J calls and clone size are copied from that table; D and trimming were computed from the DNA. The sample consists of under 400,000 clones, nearly 90% of them appearing once. The receptor comes from a man between 18 and 35 years old with active or convalescent COVID-19. Sample: peripheral blood.

CDR3 amino acids: CASSLRTGNQPQHF. The CDR3 nucleotides are TGTGCCAGCAGCCTCCGGACAGGGAATCAGCCCCAGCATTTT. The V gene is TRBV13, the J gene TRBJ1-5, with TRBD1 matching over 8 bases. Per the germline V gene, CDR1 is PRHDT and CDR2 is FYEKMQ (reference sequence). This CDR3 is built from 14 residues. V shed 5 bases, J shed 4 bases, and the junction held 4 bases outside the gene matches.